This is a list of T cell receptor beta chains from one sample in a study of cytomegalovirus exposure and HLA in healthy donors. TCRdb's copy holds only in-frame clones and misses some; the assay was immunoSEQ multiplex PCR. The table shows approximately 110,000 clones, with less than 80% occurring only once. The sequencing input was PBMCs. All receptors derive from a man aged 50-60 years in good health and CMV-seronegative. Each CDR3 is given with its conserved first and last residue. A D gene is named only where the DNA matches it firmly. Only part of the rows carry a size: once, few, many, or a class if the clone is expanded.

CDR3 protein: CASSLSGGRNTIYF; CDR3 DNA: TGTGCCAGCAGCTTATCGGGGGGGAGAAACACCATATATTTT; clone size: -; D gene: -; J gene: TRBJ1-3; V gene: TRBV7-2
CDR3 protein: CASRRAGGTDTQYF; CDR3 DNA: TGTGCCAGCAGACGGGCAGGGGGCACAGATACGCAGTATTTT; clone size: -; D gene: -; J gene: TRBJ2-3; V gene: TRBV6-1
CDR3 protein: CASSTKPTGVQLFF; CDR3 DNA: TGTGCCAGTAGTACAAAGCCGACAGGGGTCCAGCTGTTTTTT; clone size: once; D gene: TRBD1; J gene: TRBJ2-2; V gene: TRBV19
CDR3 protein: CASSRTGAETQYF; CDR3 DNA: TGTGCCAGCAGTAGGACAGGGGCAGAGACCCAGTACTTC; clone size: -; D gene: TRBD1; J gene: TRBJ2-5; V gene: TRBV6-5
CDR3 protein: CASSLSRAPYNEQFF; CDR3 DNA: TGTGCCAGCAGCTTATCGCGGGCGCCCTACAATGAGCAGTTCTTC; clone size: -; D gene: -; J gene: TRBJ2-1; V gene: TRBV7-2
CDR3 protein: CSAFGTSGGCWGTDTQYF; CDR3 DNA: TGCAGCGCCTTCGGGACTAGCGGGGGGTGCTGGGGCACAGATACGCAGTATTTT; clone size: once; D gene: TRBD2; J gene: TRBJ2-3; V gene: TRBV29-1
CDR3 protein: CASSFGDRGELFF; CDR3 DNA: TGCGCCAGCAGCTTCGGGGATCGGGGGGAGCTGTTTTTT; clone size: -; D gene: -; J gene: TRBJ2-2; V gene: TRBV5-1
CDR3 protein: CASSLDSGGYTF; CDR3 DNA: TGTGCCAGCAGCTTAGATTCCGGTGGCTACACCTTC; clone size: -; D gene: -; J gene: TRBJ1-2; V gene: TRBV7-9
CDR3 protein: CASSLSRDRNEKLFF; CDR3 DNA: TGTGCCAGCAGCTTGAGCCGGGACAGGAATGAAAAACTGTTTTTT; clone size: -; D gene: TRBD1; J gene: TRBJ1-4; V gene: TRBV5-5
CDR3 protein: CASRRGGAGELFF; CDR3 DNA: TGTGCCAGCAGGCGGGGGGGGGCCGGGGAGCTGTTTTTT; clone size: few; D gene: TRBD2; J gene: TRBJ2-2; V gene: TRBV28
CDR3 protein: CASSSTGASYEQYF; CDR3 DNA: TGTGCCAGCAGTTCCACAGGGGCCTCCTACGAGCAGTACTTC; clone size: -; D gene: TRBD1; J gene: TRBJ2-7; V gene: TRBV6-5
CDR3 protein: CASSVDRIYQPQHF; CDR3 DNA: TGTGCCAGCAGCGTGGACAGGATCTATCAGCCCCAGCATTTT; clone size: -; D gene: TRBD1; J gene: TRBJ1-5; V gene: TRBV6-6
CDR3 protein: CASNSDRTNTEAFF; CDR3 DNA: TGTGCCAGCAATTCGGACAGGACGAACACTGAAGCTTTCTTT; clone size: -; D gene: TRBD1; J gene: TRBJ1-1; V gene: TRBV6-1
CDR3 protein: CASSLSSGGEGTDTQYF; CDR3 DNA: TGCGCCAGCAGCTTGTCTAGCGGGGGGGAGGGCACAGATACGCAGTATTTT; clone size: -; D gene: TRBD2; J gene: TRBJ2-3; V gene: TRBV5-1
CDR3 protein: CASSPSRDSPEQYF; CDR3 DNA: TGTGCCAGCAGCCCGTCCCGGGACAGTCCCGAGCAGTACTTC; clone size: -; D gene: TRBD1; J gene: TRBJ2-7; V gene: TRBV7-3
CDR3 protein: CASSQELAGAEQYF; CDR3 DNA: TGTGCCAGCAGCCAAGAACTAGCGGGGGCCGAGCAGTACTTC; clone size: -; D gene: TRBD2; J gene: TRBJ2-7; V gene: TRBV4-2